One and the same sample provided the 19 T cell receptor beta chains below, sequenced in a study of OX40 agonist ivuxolimab in advanced cancers. The method was immunoSEQ multiplex PCR; TCRdb's version includes in-frame clones alone and lacks a portion of them. Counted here are approximately 74,000 clones, around nine tenths occurring once; the ten biggest clones make up about 5.5%. Sequenced here: CD4+ or CD8+ T cells sorted from blood, sampled in a trial of the OX40 agonist ivuxolimab. The receptors were gathered from an adult with an advanced solid tumor such as melanoma, head and neck, liver or kidney cancer.

This rearrangement joins TRBV19 to TRBJ1-2, with D hard to call. The CDR3 sequence is 13 residues long. Germline V gene data show CDR1 as LNHDA and CDR2 as SQIVND (reference sequence). Trimming shortened V by 3 bases and J by 4 bases, and 9 bases separated the two germline ends. In DNA form, the CDR3 reads TGTGCCAGTAGTATTGCGGCTGGCTATGGCTACACCTTC. Translating it yields CASSIAAGYGYTF. The variable domain in full, with the rest retrieved from reference TRBV19 and TRBJ1-2, is DGGITQSPKYLFRKEGQNVTLSCEQNLNHDAMYWYRQDPGQGLRLIYYSQIVNDFQKGDIAEGYSVSREKKESFPLTVTSAQKNPTAFYLCASSIAAGYGYTFGSGTRLTVV.

The genes are TRBV27 and TRBJ2-3; D not resolved. CDR3 size: 14 residues. Trimming took off 5 bases at V and 4 bases at J, with 13 bases between the two ends. Germline CDR1 is MNHEY and CDR2 is SMNVEV (reference sequence). The CDR3 loop is CASSPYASPDTQYF. In DNA form, the CDR3 reads TGTGCCAGCAGTCCCTACGCCAGCCCAGATACGCAGTATTTT.

The chain links TRBV19 to TRBJ1-5; weak D call: TRBD1 (6 bases). CDR3 length equals 14 residues. V lost 2 bases, J lost 5 bases, and 10 bases lay in between. Germline V gene data show CDR1 as LNHDA and CDR2 as SQIVND (reference sequence). CDR3 amino acids: CASSITGTDQPQHF. CDR3 nucleotide sequence: TGTGCCAGTAGTATAACAGGGACCGATCAGCCCCAGCATTTT.

The V call is TRBV11-2, the J call TRBJ1-1, with no clear D. The CDR3 loop spans 14 amino acids. Germline assignment: CDR1 SGHAT and CDR2 FQNNGV. V lost 1 base and J lost 0, with 6 bases in between. CDR3 coding DNA: TGTGCCAGCAGCTTAGCAAGGATGAACACTGAAGCTTTCTTT. Translation gives CASSLARMNTEAFF.

This clone was seen a single time. The V gene is TRBV18, the J gene TRBJ2-1; the match to TRBD1 covers 7 bases. This CDR3 is 14 amino acids long. Germline V gene data show CDR1 as KGHSH and CDR2 as LQKENI. V was pared by 0 bases and J by 4 bases, with 0 bases of the junction left unmatched. CDR3 in amino acids: CASSPPDRYNEQFF. CDR3 bases: TGTGCCAGCTCACCACCGGACAGGTACAATGAGCAGTTCTTC. The variable domain in full, with the rest retrieved from reference TRBV18 and TRBJ2-1, is NAGVMQNPRHLVRRRGQEARLRCSPMKGHSHVYWYRQLPEEGLKFMVYLQKENIIDESGMPKERFSAEFPKEGPSILRIQQVVRGDSAAYFCASSPPDRYNEQFFGPGTRLTVL.

The chain employs TRBV9 and TRBJ2-7; D may be TRBD2 (5 bases). Per germline, CDR1 SGDLS and CDR2 YYNGEE. CDR3 length: 13 residues. Trimming left V 2 bases short and J 0 bases short, with 6 bases between. CDR3 sequence: CASSVGNSYEQYF. Here the CDR3 DNA reads TGTGCCAGCAGCGTCGGGAACTCCTACGAGCAGTACTTC.

The rearrangement uses TRBV12-5 and TRBJ2-1; D is possibly TRBD1 (6 bases). This CDR3 has 13 residues. V shed 4 bases and J shed 8 bases, with 12 bases lying between them. Per germline, CDR1 LGHNT and CDR2 FRNRAP. The CDR3 DNA sequence: TGTGCTAGTGGTTCCCCGGACAGCGATGAGCAGTTCTTC. Translating it yields CASGSPDSDEQFF. Supplemented by reference TRBV12-5 and TRBJ2-1, the full variable domain reads DARVTQTPRHKVTEMGQEVTMRCQPILGHNTVFWYRQTMMQGLELLAYFRNRAPLDDSGMPKDRFSAEMPDATLATLKIQPSEPRDSAVYFCASGSPDSDEQFFGPGTRLTVL.

CDR3 DNA sequence: TGTGCTAGTGGTGGAGAGGGACTAGCGGGGCAAGAGACCCAGTACTTC. Amino acids: CASGGEGLAGQETQYF. The chain links TRBV12-5 to TRBJ2-5, with 13 bases matching TRBD2. Germline V gene sequence: CDR1 LGHNT, CDR2 FRNRAP. V dropped 5 bases and J dropped 2; count of bases not matched to a gene: 5. There are 16 residues in the CDR3.

This clone turned up a few times. The V call is TRBV7-9, the J call TRBJ2-2; tentative D call: TRBD2 (5 bases). Germline CDR1 SEHNR, CDR2 FQNEAQ (reference sequence). Trimming took off 1 base at V and 0 bases at J, with 12 bases between the two ends. The CDR3 has 17 amino acids. This CDR3 reads CASSLGGAGTNTGELFF. Written as DNA, the CDR3 is TGTGCCAGCAGCTTAGGAGGAGCCGGGACGAACACCGGGGAGCTGTTTTTT.

The rearrangement links TRBV4-3 to TRBJ2-7; no reliable D call. V was trimmed by 2 bases and J by 2 bases, leaving 13 bases between them. Looked up from germline, CDR1 is LGHNA and CDR2 is YSLEER. This CDR3 comprises 15 residues. CDR3 sequence reads: CASSQYKGRPYEQYF. CDR3 nucleotides: TGCGCCAGCAGCCAATACAAGGGCCGACCCTACGAGCAGTACTTC.

This chain joins TRBV7-4 and TRBJ1-3; possible D gene TRBD1, 5 bases. V was cut by 3 bases and J by 4 bases, with 19 bases left in between. The CDR3 extends over 17 amino acids. CDR1 is SGHVT, CDR2 SQSDAQ, per germline. CDR3 sequence reads: CASSFGREVFGGNTIYF. The CDR3 DNA sequence: TGTGCCAGCAGCTTCGGCAGGGAGGTTTTTGGAGGAAACACCATATATTTT.

This clone was recorded only once. The V and J genes are TRBV28 and TRBJ2-1; the match to TRBD2 covers 7 bases. CDR1 and CDR2 from the germline V gene are MDHEN and SYDVKM. Losses at the gene ends were 5 bases for V and 5 bases for J; bases not matched to a gene: 9. The CDR3 covers 15 residues. The CDR3 here is CASSPTAGLNNEQFF. The CDR3 DNA sequence: TGTGCCAGCAGTCCAACAGCGGGGTTGAACAATGAGCAGTTCTTC.

The chain combines TRBV19 with TRBJ1-5; tentative D call: TRBD1 (6 bases). Per germline, CDR1 LNHDA and CDR2 SQIVND (reference sequence). V gave up 1 base and J gave up 4 bases, with 11 bases separating them. This CDR3 has 15 amino acids. The CDR3 region is CASSIGQGINQPQHF. The CDR3 coding sequence is TGTGCCAGTAGTATAGGGCAGGGGATAAATCAGCCCCAGCATTTT.

The chain joins TRBV30 to TRBJ2-3; a possible D gene is TRBD1 (5 bases). Trimming took 2 bases from V and 0 from J, leaving 9 bases between them. The germline V gene has CDR1 GTSNPN and CDR2 SVGIG (reference sequence). This CDR3 has 14 amino acids. Written as DNA, the CDR3 is TGTGCCTGGAGTACCCAGGGAAGCACAGATACGCAGTATTTT. It yields the protein CAWSTQGSTDTQYF. Full variable domain (remainder filled in from reference TRBV30 and TRBJ2-3): SQTIHQWPATLVQPVGSPLSLECTVEGTSNPNLYWYRQAAGRGLQLLFYSVGIGQISSEVPQNLSASRPQDRQFILSSKKLLLSDSGFYLCAWSTQGSTDTQYFGPGTRLTVL.

The V and J genes are TRBV19 and TRBJ1-2, with 9 bases matching TRBD1. Trimming removed 7 bases from V and 7 bases from J; junction bases left unmatched: 22. The germline CDR1 and CDR2 sequences are LNHDA and SQIVND (reference sequence). CDR3 size: 18 residues. The CDR3 protein is CASNSLAGQGNPIAGYTF. In DNA form, the CDR3 reads TGTGCCAGTAACTCACTCGCGGGACAGGGAAACCCTATAGCTGGCTACACCTTC.

Points on this clone: One junction end disagrees with the germline gene, perhaps due to a read error. The chain's CDR3 is CANGLSWTGPNEKLFF. The CDR3 DNA reads as TGTGCTAATGGTTTGTCCTGGACAGGGCCTAATGAAAAACTGTTTTTT. This sequence joins TRBV12-5 and TRBJ1-4; 8 nucleotides line up with TRBD1. This CDR3 comprises 16 residues. The germline gives CDR1 LGHNT, CDR2 FRNRAP.

As for this clone: The same CDR3 arises from other DNA sequences in this sample as well. The gene calls are TRBV7-6 and TRBJ1-1; D remains unclear. Germline V CDR1 and CDR2: SGHVS, FNYEAQ. Trimming shortened V by 1 base and J by 2 bases, and 8 bases separated the two germline ends. The CDR3 has 14 amino acids. The CDR3 DNA sequence: TGTGCCAGCAGCTTAGGCAGCTTTAACACTGAAGCTTTCTTT. Amino acids: CASSLGSFNTEAFF. Drawing the rest from reference TRBV7-6 and TRBJ1-1, the complete variable domain is GAGVSQSPRYKVTKRGQDVALRCDPISGHVSLYWYRQALGQGPEFLTYFNYEAQQDKSGLPNDRFSAERPEGSISTLTIQRTEQRDSAMYRCASSLGSFNTEAFFGQGTRLTVV.

This chain connects TRBV5-1 to TRBJ2-1, with D perhaps TRBD1 or TRBD2 (6 bases each). Germline V gives CDR1 SGHRS, CDR2 YFSETQ. The CDR3 has 15 amino acids. The V end was cut by 0 bases, the J end by 2 bases, with 9 bases between. The CDR3 sequence: CASSLGRGAYNEQFF. CDR3 sequence (DNA): TGCGCCAGCAGCTTGGGTAGGGGGGCCTACAATGAGCAGTTCTTC.

This clone was seen a single time. This sequence joins TRBV7-6 and TRBJ1-3, with D possibly matching TRBD1 (5 bases). Trimming cost V 1 base and J 7 bases, with 11 bases left between them. In germline, CDR1 is SGHVS, CDR2 FNYEAQ. The CDR3 is made up of 14 amino acids. This CDR3 reads CASSLGGMRNTIYF. The CDR3 coding sequence is TGTGCCAGCAGCTTAGGGGGGATGCGGAACACCATATATTTT.